The T cell receptor (beta chain) under discussion was sequenced for a study of blood T cell repertoires in COVID-19. Across the whole study: Acute-phase and convalescent COVID-19 samples originated in the United States, Italy and Spain.

TCRdb's table, derived via immunoSEQ multiplex PCR, lists solely in-frame clones and lacks some. The top ten hold roughly 2.5% of the sample, which has 150,000 to 200,000 clones, approximately 89% seen once. CDR3 size: 14 residues. CDR1 MNHEY and CDR2 SMNVEV come from the germline V gene (reference sequence). The V and J ends lost 3 bases and 4 bases, in that order; junction bases with no gene match: 6. Sequencing used peripheral blood. The clonotype originates from a middle-aged man with active or convalescent COVID-19. V and J are TRBV27 and TRBJ2-7; 7 bases match TRBD1. The CDR3 region has the DNA TGTGCCAGCAGTTTGGGACAGAGTCTTTACGAGCAGTACTTC. It translates to CASSLGQSLYEQYF.